What follows are 19 T cell receptor beta chains derived from one specimen sequenced in a study of beta chain features in type 1 diabetes. Sequencing targeted expressed TCRB transcripts, as all isolated RNA had been reverse transcribed. The protocol was immunoSEQ multiplex PCR, while the TCRdb copy is restricted to in-frame clones and leaves out a portion. Of over 500,000 clones detected, around 15% appear once; the ten largest clones hold 0.093%. Source material: naive CD4+ T cells from blood. These receptors all stem from a man between 18 and 35 years old in good health.

The genes are TRBV9 and TRBJ2-1; D possibly corresponds to TRBD2 (7 bases). Germline assignment: CDR1 SGDLS and CDR2 YYNGEE. Trimming stripped 2 bases from V and 10 bases from J, with 22 bases between. The CDR3 is 16 amino acids. Here the CDR3 reads CASSVGASGSLIEQFF. CDR3 sequence (DNA): TGTGCCAGCAGCGTGGGGGCTAGCGGATCCCTCATCGAGCAGTTCTTC.

This clone was picked up a small number of times. The chain uses TRBV28 and TRBJ2-1; 10 bases line up with TRBD2. Looked up from germline, CDR1 is MDHEN and CDR2 is SYDVKM. This CDR3 region has 17 residues. Trimming cost V 3 bases and J 4 bases; bases outside gene matches: 9. The CDR3 DNA follows: TGTGCCAGCAGTTTCGGACTAGCGGCAACCCTGTACAATGAGCAGTTCTTC. Encoded protein: CASSFGLAATLYNEQFF. Combining the CDR3 with reference TRBV28 and TRBJ2-1 gives the whole variable domain DVKVTQSSRYLVKRTGEKVFLECVQDMDHENMFWYRQDPGLGLRLIYFSYDVKMKEKGDIPEGYSVSREKKERFSLILESASTNQTSMYLCASSFGLAATLYNEQFFGPGTRLTVL.

In this sample, this clone turned up a few times. This sequence joins TRBV9 and TRBJ2-2; D may be TRBD1 (6 bases). The germline V gene encodes CDR1 SGDLS and CDR2 YYNGEE. V lost 3 bases and J 5 bases, leaving 8 bases between the germline ends. This CDR3 comprises 13 residues. The CDR3 nucleotides are TGTGCCAGCAGCGCACAGGGTACCGGGGAGCTGTTTTTT. Translating gives CASSAQGTGELFF.

A note on this clone: Germline and junction disagree at one end, which may indicate a read error. The V gene is TRBV7-7, the J gene TRBJ2-1; 8 bases are a match to TRBD2. Germline CDR1 reads SSHAT; CDR2 reads FNYEAQ (reference sequence). The CDR3 runs to 15 residues. The CDR3 bases are TGTGCTAGCAGCATGATCGGGGGGGCCCTCAATGAGCAGTTCTTC. This gives the protein CASSMIGGALNEQFF.

J is TRBJ2-3 and V is TRBV4-3, with unresolved D. V gave up 0 bases and J gave up 7 bases, with 14 bases separating them. Germline CDR1 is LGHNA and CDR2 is YSLEER. CDR3 length equals 15 residues. CDR3 in DNA: TGCGCCAGCAGCCAAGATTTGCTGGTTCTGAATACGCAGTATTTT. Encoded protein: CASSQDLLVLNTQYF.

The chain carries TRBV5-1 and TRBJ2-3, with a weak D call TRBD1 (5 bases). The CDR3 totals 14 residues. Per germline, CDR1 SGHRS and CDR2 YFSETQ. V dropped 0 bases and J dropped 6 bases, with 11 bases sitting between them. The CDR3 here is CASSLANSGDTQYF. The CDR3 DNA sequence: TGCGCCAGCAGCTTGGCCAACTCAGGGGATACGCAGTATTTT.

This chain links TRBV19 with TRBJ2-1, with D possibly called TRBD1 or TRBD2 (5 bases each). Trimming took off 11 bases at V and 6 bases at J, with 17 bases between the two ends. Germline CDR1 and CDR2: LNHDA and SQIVND (reference sequence). This CDR3 spans 13 amino acids. For the CDR3, the DNA is TGTGCCGGCCGGGACCCACAATCCAATGAGCAGTTCTTC. Amino acids: CAGRDPQSNEQFF.

In this sample, this clone turned up a few times. This chain connects TRBV5-1 to TRBJ2-3; a weak D match, TRBD1 (6 bases). The CDR3 is made up of 15 amino acids. Per the germline V gene, CDR1 is SGHRS and CDR2 is YFSETQ. V dropped 1 base and J dropped 3 bases, with 12 bases sitting between them. The DNA for the CDR3 is TGCGCCAGCAGCTTGTTGCAGGGGAGAACAGATACGCAGTATTTT. Its translation is CASSLLQGRTDTQYF.

The rearrangement links TRBV5-4 to TRBJ2-5; tentative D call: TRBD1 (6 bases). Germline V gives CDR1 SGHNT, CDR2 YYREEE (reference sequence). The CDR3 is 13 amino acids. Deletions cut 4 bases from V and 3 bases from J, with 10 bases between. Here the CDR3 DNA reads TGTGCCAGCAGCCTGGACAGCAAAGAGACCCAGTACTTC. It is translated as CASSLDSKETQYF.

The chain joins TRBV7-3 to TRBJ1-1; D is perhaps TRBD1 (6 bases). The CDR3 has 13 residues. V was trimmed by 5 bases and J by 1 base, leaving 8 bases between them. Germline V gene lookup returns CDR1 SGHTA and CDR2 FQGTGA. The CDR3 loop reads CASSATGNTEAFF. CDR3 DNA: TGTGCCAGCAGCGCGACAGGGAACACTGAAGCTTTCTTT. Variable domain in full (rest from reference TRBV7-3 and TRBJ1-1): GAGVSQTPSNKVTEKGKYVELRCDPISGHTALYWYRQSLGQGPEFLIYFQGTGAADDSGLPNDRFFAVRPEGSVSTLKIQRTERGDSAVYLCASSATGNTEAFFGQGTRLTVV.

The V call is TRBV4-3, the J call TRBJ2-1, with TRBD2 identical over 8 bases. The CDR3 is made up of 17 amino acids. The V gene's germline CDR1 is LGHNA and CDR2 YSLEER. The V and J ends lost 1 base and 3 bases, in that order; junction bases with no gene match: 8. CDR3 nucleotide sequence: TGCGCCAGCAGCCAAGGCACCGGACTAGCTGACTACAATGAGCAGTTCTTC. Protein product: CASSQGTGLADYNEQFF.

The rearrangement uses TRBV10-3 and TRBJ2-3; a possible D gene is TRBD2 (6 bases). The germline CDR1 and CDR2 sequences are ENHRY and SYGVKD. CDR3 length: 15 amino acids. V was pared by 0 bases and J by 1 base, with 8 bases between. Here the CDR3 reads CAISESSGGTDTQYF. The CDR3 region has the DNA TGTGCCATCAGTGAGTCGTCGGGGGGCACAGATACGCAGTATTTT.

This clone was counted between two and nine times. DNA of the CDR3: TGTGCCAGCAGCTTCAAGCTAGCCAAAAACATTCAGTACTTC. The encoded protein is CASSFKLAKNIQYF. The genes are TRBV5-5 and TRBJ2-4; no definite D call. The germline V gene has CDR1 SGHKS and CDR2 YYEKEE (reference sequence). There are 14 residues in the CDR3. Trimming took 2 bases from V and 0 from J, leaving 6 bases between them. The full variable domain, its missing parts supplied by reference TRBV5-5 and TRBJ2-4, is DAGVTQSPTHLIKTRGQQVTLRCSPISGHKSVSWYQQVLGQGPQFIFQYYEKEERGRGNFPDRFSARQFPNYSSELNVNALLLGDSALYLCASSFKLAKNIQYFGAGTRLSVL.

V gene TRBV25-1 combines with J gene TRBJ2-2, with TRBD2 matching over 14 bases. CDR1 and CDR2 (germline): MGHDK, SYGVNS. CDR3 length: 17 amino acids. With V trimmed by 6 bases and J by 7 bases, 10 bases remained unmatched. The CDR3 DNA reads TGTGCCAGCAGCGGTATCTGGGGACTAGCGGGAGTCGGGGAGCTGTTTTTT. Translation gives CASSGIWGLAGVGELFF.

A few counts support this clone. The V call is TRBV7-3, the J call TRBJ2-3; either TRBD1 or TRBD2 may supply D (5 bases each). Germline V gene data show CDR1 as SGHTA and CDR2 as FQGTGA. The CDR3 covers 14 residues. V dropped 0 bases and J dropped 6 bases, with 10 bases sitting between them. In DNA, the CDR3 is TGTGCCAGCAGCTTAACCCAATGGGGGGATACGCAGTATTTT. Protein sequence: CASSLTQWGDTQYF.

V usage is TRBV14 and J usage is TRBJ2-7, with D possibly TRBD1 on 5 matching bases. The germline V gene has CDR1 SGHDN and CDR2 FVKESK. The CDR3 runs 15 residues. V lost 2 bases, J lost 3 bases, and 14 bases lay in between. The CDR3 nucleotides read TGTGCCAGCAGCCAATCAGACCGGACAAACTACGAGCAGTACTTC. Protein: CASSQSDRTNYEQYF.

The chain uses TRBV5-1 and TRBJ2-7, with D perhaps matching TRBD1 or TRBD2 (6 bases each). V shed 4 bases and J shed 7 bases, with 18 bases lying between them. Germline V gene data show CDR1 as SGHRS and CDR2 as YFSETQ. This CDR3 is 14 amino acids long. Here the CDR3 DNA reads TGCGCCAGCAGCGGAGGGACACAATACGGGGAGCAGTACTTC. It specifies CASSGGTQYGEQYF.

The chain carries TRBV4-1 and TRBJ2-1; 10 bases are shared with TRBD1. The CDR3 is made up of 16 amino acids. J lost 9 bases, V lost 3 bases, and 11 bases had no gene match. Per the germline V gene, CDR1 is MGHRA and CDR2 is YSYEKL. CDR3 in DNA: TGCGCCAGCAGCCACCTGCGGGGGACAGGGGCCGGTGAGCAGTTCTTC. Protein product: CASSHLRGTGAGEQFF.

This clone was detected a few times. The J gene is TRBJ2-6, the V gene TRBV28, with D uncertain. The V end was cut by 1 base, the J end by 5 bases, with 12 bases between. CDR3 length: 16 residues. Germline CDR1 MDHEN, CDR2 SYDVKM. The CDR3 sequence is CASSLSKPGRANVLTF. The CDR3 bases are TGTGCCAGCAGTTTATCGAAACCAGGACGGGCCAACGTCCTGACTTTC.